A single sample is the source of the 26 T cell receptor beta chains below, sequenced in a study of blood T cells in healthy people across ages. A J-beta primer mix and a sample-barcoded 5' primer were used in a second PCR of roughly 7 to 12 cycles. TCRdb called the 5' RACE reads again in MiXCR, with one record for every CDR3 protein. Of 1.8 million or so distinct CDR3 sequences listed, around 40% are singletons. Sequencing input: blood. Source of these receptors: a human donor in good health.

This chain joins TRBV3-1 and TRBJ1-5; D is undetermined. The length of the CDR3 is 16 residues. V gave up 4 bases and J gave up 3 bases, with 16 bases separating them. Germline loops: CDR1 LGHDT, CDR2 YNNKEL (reference sequence). CDR3 nucleotide sequence: TGTGCCAGCAGCCCAACCAGTGGACGGATCAATCAGCCCCAGCATTTT. Its protein product is CASSPTSGRINQPQHF.

This clonotype was seen a few times. The chain employs TRBV29-1 and TRBJ1-2; the D gene is possibly TRBD1 (6 bases). CDR1 SQVTM and CDR2 ANQGSEA come from the germline V gene. CDR3 length: 18 amino acids. Deletions cut 0 bases from V and 3 bases from J, with 23 bases between. This CDR3 is CSVEDLAAGQIWHYGYTF. The CDR3 DNA follows: TGCAGCGTTGAAGATCTTGCCGCAGGACAGATTTGGCACTATGGCTACACCTTC.

This chain joins TRBV2 and TRBJ2-1; D unresolved. Germline loops: CDR1 SNHLY, CDR2 FYNNEI. V dropped 5 bases and J dropped 8 bases, with 13 bases sitting between them. CDR3 length: 13 residues. The DNA of the CDR3 is TGTGCCAGCAGTCCGGCGGTTTTCCATGAGCAGTTCTTC. Translating it yields CASSPAVFHEQFF.

The gene calls are TRBV7-9 and TRBJ1-2; the match to TRBD1 covers 8 bases. V lost 4 bases and J lost 6; bases outside the gene matches: 13. This CDR3 has 16 amino acids. In germline, CDR1 is SEHNR, CDR2 FQNEAQ (reference sequence). The CDR3 nucleotides read TGTGCCAGCAGCTCACCGCAGGGGGCGCGTAAAGATGGCTACACCTTC. Protein product: CASSSPQGARKDGYTF. Combining the CDR3 with reference TRBV7-9 and TRBJ1-2 gives the whole variable domain DTGVSQNPRHKITKRGQNVTFRCDPISEHNRLYWYRQTLGQGPEFLTYFQNEAQLEKSRLLSDRFSAERPKGSFSTLEIQRTEQGDSAMYLCASSSPQGARKDGYTFGSGTRLTVV.

A few counts support this clonotype. The chain links TRBV10-3 to TRBJ2-7, with D maybe TRBD1 (6 bases). V was trimmed by 5 bases and J by 0 bases, leaving 14 bases between them. There are 15 residues in the CDR3. Germline CDR1 ENHRY, CDR2 SYGVKD. CDR3 protein: CAISSLQGSSYEQYF. The CDR3, as DNA: TGTGCCATCAGTAGCTTACAGGGTTCCTCCTACGAGCAGTACTTC.

The chain carries TRBV12-3 or TRBV12-4 and TRBJ2-7, with D unclear. This CDR3 region has 12 residues. V was pared by 4 bases and J by 12 bases, with 16 bases between. This CDR3 reads CASSSRVGLWYF. CDR3 coding DNA: TGTGCCAGCAGTTCTAGGGTGGGTCTCTGGTACTTC.

The chain is built from TRBV20-1 and TRBJ2-3; 9 positions match TRBD2. The V segment lost 1 base and the J segment 2 bases; nucleotides outside the gene matches: 4. This CDR3 has 15 amino acids. Germline loops: CDR1 DFQATT, CDR2 SNEGSKA (reference sequence). For the CDR3, the DNA is TGCAGTGCTAGAGCGCTAGCGGGGAACACAGATACGCAGTATTTT. Translation: CSARALAGNTDTQYF.

This chain uses TRBV5-6 with TRBJ2-3; a possible D gene is TRBD1 (6 bases). The CDR3 is 15 residues long. Germline values: CDR1 SGHDT, CDR2 YYEEEE. V was pared by 3 bases and J by 2 bases, with 13 bases between. The CDR3 loop is CASSSMDRNTDTQYF. For the CDR3, the DNA is TGTGCCAGCAGCTCGATGGACAGAAACACAGATACGCAGTATTTT.

The gene calls are TRBV20-1 and TRBJ2-5; D is possibly TRBD2 (7 bases). V shed 5 bases and J shed 0 bases, with 16 bases lying between them. CDR1 and CDR2 (germline): DFQATT, SNEGSKA (reference sequence). The CDR3 is 15 residues long. This chain's CDR3 is CSAEYGGPNQETQYF. The CDR3 region has the DNA TGCAGTGCTGAATACGGGGGGCCGAACCAAGAGACCCAGTACTTC.

This clonotype was picked up a small number of times. A much larger clone sits a single nucleotide away, making a read error possible. This chain connects TRBV4-1 to TRBJ2-3, with 8 bases lining up with TRBD2. The germline V gene encodes CDR1 MGHRA and CDR2 YSYEKL. CDR3 size: 17 residues. The V and J ends lost 1 base and 6 bases, in that order; junction bases with no gene match: 12. The CDR3 nucleotides are TGCGCCAGCAGCCAAGCCGGAGCGGGAGCGAGGTCGGATACGCAGTATTTT. It yields the protein CASSQAGAGARSDTQYF.

This chain links TRBV2 with TRBJ1-6; 7 bases are a match to TRBD1. The CDR3 extends over 14 amino acids. Germline V gene sequence: CDR1 SNHLY, CDR2 FYNNEI. The junction had 5 bases not matched to a gene; V was cut back by 6 bases and J by 6 bases. The CDR3 DNA is TGTGCCAGCAGATGGGACAGCGTTAATTCACCCCTCCACTTT. Residues: CASRWDSVNSPLHF.

The chain recombines TRBV7-9 with TRBJ2-7; D remains unclear. The CDR3 covers 14 residues. Germline V lookup: CDR1 SEHNR, CDR2 FQNEAQ (reference sequence). V shed 4 bases and J shed 0 bases, with 10 bases lying between them. CDR3 DNA sequence: TGTGCCAGCAGCTCAGACAAGGACTCCTACGAGCAGTACTTC. Translation gives CASSSDKDSYEQYF.

The gene calls are TRBV30 and TRBJ2-4; D not resolved. Germline loops: CDR1 GTSNPN, CDR2 SVGIG (reference sequence). The CDR3 contains 11 residues. Between the trimmed V and J ends, which lost 0 bases and 9 bases, there was a span of 6 bases. The CDR3 loop is CAWSVQSIQYF. The DNA for the CDR3 is TGTGCCTGGAGTGTACAATCCATTCAGTACTTC.

With respect to this clonotype: A much larger clone differs from this one at a single base, so this may be a read error. This chain connects TRBV6-2 or TRBV6-3 to TRBJ2-1; maybe TRBD1 (5 bases). Trimming shortened V by 5 bases and J by 6 bases, and 14 bases separated the two germline ends. Germline CDR1 and CDR2: MNHEY and SVGEGT. CDR3 length: 14 residues. The CDR3 loop is CASSSETECNEQFF. DNA for the CDR3: TGTGCCAGCAGTAGCGAGACAGAGTGCAATGAGCAGTTCTTC.

In regard to this clonotype: At one boundary the junction diverges from the germline segment, which might be a read error. V is TRBV25-1 and J is TRBJ1-2; the D is unclear. From germline, CDR1 is MGHDK and CDR2 SYGVNS. The CDR3 sequence is 15 residues long. The CDR3 region has the DNA TGTGTCAGCAGTGAATATTGGGAAGGGAGCTATGGCTACACCTTC. As protein: CVSSEYWEGSYGYTF.

The rearrangement links TRBV20-1 to TRBJ2-2, with D possibly matching TRBD2 (6 bases). Between the trimmed V and J ends, which lost 4 bases and 5 bases, there was a span of 11 bases. Germline CDR1 and CDR2: DFQATT and SNEGSKA (reference sequence). CDR3 length: 13 amino acids. The CDR3 protein is CSAIVRGTGELFF. Here the CDR3 DNA reads TGCAGTGCTATTGTTCGGGGGACCGGGGAGCTGTTTTTT.

The chain couples TRBV5-5 to TRBJ2-4; D is ambiguous. The V gene's germline CDR1 is SGHKS and CDR2 YYEKEE (reference sequence). Between the trimmed V and J ends, which lost 3 bases and 1 base, there was a span of 11 bases. The CDR3 has 15 amino acids. The CDR3 is CASSYEITAKNIQYF. CDR3 DNA sequence: TGTGCCAGCAGCTATGAGATTACGGCCAAAAACATTCAGTACTTC.

V is TRBV7-2 and J is TRBJ2-1; D might be TRBD2 (5 bases). Germline V CDR1 and CDR2: SGHTA, FQGNSA. V lost 5 bases and J lost 9, with 17 bases in between. The CDR3 is 14 amino acids. The CDR3 region has the DNA TGTGCCAGCAGCCCCGGGGTAGGATCGGGTGAGCAGTTCTTC. Translating it yields CASSPGVGSGEQFF.

The rearrangement uses TRBV10-3 and TRBJ1-5; D perhaps matches TRBD1 (5 bases). V was cut by 8 bases and J by 6 bases, with 17 bases left in between. Germline V gene lookup returns CDR1 ENHRY and CDR2 SYGVKD. This CDR3 comprises 14 residues. The CDR3 sequence is CAIGGTGIGQPQHF. CDR3 nucleotides: TGTGCCATCGGAGGGACGGGCATCGGTCAGCCCCAGCATTTT.

The chain employs TRBV29-1 and TRBJ2-3; D uncertain. V was trimmed by 6 bases and J by 1 base, leaving 8 bases between them. CDR1 is SQVTM and CDR2 is ANQGSEA in the germline V gene. There are 12 residues in the CDR3. Here the CDR3 DNA reads TGCAGCGTGGCCCAAGGCACAGATACGCAGTATTTT. Encoded protein: CSVAQGTDTQYF.

This rearrangement joins TRBV10-3 to TRBJ1-4; no definite D call. V lost 3 bases, J lost 7 bases, and 9 bases lay in between. The CDR3 is 13 residues long. Germline V gene lookup returns CDR1 ENHRY and CDR2 SYGVKD. CDR3 region: CAISDPTGEKLFF. The DNA of the CDR3 is TGTGCCATCAGTGACCCTACGGGTGAAAAACTGTTTTTT.

V gene TRBV10-2 combines with J gene TRBJ1-1, with D hard to call. The V gene's germline CDR1 is WSHSY and CDR2 SAAADI. Trimming stripped 0 bases from V and 8 bases from J, with 16 bases between. The CDR3 contains 15 residues. The CDR3 nucleotides are TGCGCCAGCAGTGAGTCAGTAAACCGACCAAGGGAAGCTTTCTTT. Protein: CASSESVNRPREAFF.

This clonotype was recorded a few times. CDR3 bases: TGTGCCAGCAGTGAATATAGCAGGGACAATGAGCAGTTCTTC. Encoded protein: CASSEYSRDNEQFF. The rearrangement links TRBV6-1 to TRBJ2-1; D perhaps matches TRBD1 (5 bases). Germline CDR1 MNHNS, CDR2 SASEGT. With 2 bases removed from V and 5 bases from J, the gap between germline ends came to 10 bases. This CDR3 spans 14 amino acids.

V is TRBV13 and J is TRBJ1-2; the D is unclear. The CDR3 covers 14 residues. Germline CDR1 is PRHDT and CDR2 is FYEKMQ (reference sequence). V lost 5 bases, J lost 0 bases, and 10 bases lay in between. This CDR3 is CASSTRKTNYGYTF. CDR3 coding DNA: TGTGCCAGCAGCACCCGAAAAACTAACTATGGCTACACCTTC.

A single count supports this clonotype. One end of the junction is discordant with germline, which a read error may explain. The gene calls are TRBV15 and TRBJ2-5; maybe TRBD2 (7 bases). CDR3 length: 14 residues. Germline V gene lookup returns CDR1 LNHNV and CDR2 YYDKDF (reference sequence). CDR3 residues: CAINRGARGEAQYF. In DNA form, the CDR3 reads TGTGCCATCAATCGGGGGGCGAGGGGAGAGGCCCAGTACTTC.

The V gene is TRBV29-1, the J gene TRBJ2-1; D is ambiguous. The CDR3 covers 13 residues. Trimming pared 6 bases from V and 10 bases from J, leaving 19 bases between. Germline assignment: CDR1 SQVTM and CDR2 ANQGSEA. The chain's CDR3 is CSVKSPLLQEQFF. CDR3 DNA sequence: TGCAGCGTCAAGTCCCCCCTCCTTCAAGAGCAGTTCTTC.